This TCR beta chain was captured in a study of T cell repertoires in cytomegalovirus infection. TCRdb fed the reads into MiXCR, producing one record per CDR3 protein. Among some 220,000 distinct CDR3 sequences listed, about 39% were seen once. As to this clonotype: What it binds is not known.

Study-level results: In two of eight donors, the top clonotype was HLA-C-restricted CMV-specific.

The sequence derives from a human donor in good health (CMV status not recorded). Some clones in this sample may be carry-over from other donors' samples. Source: CD8+ T cells from cultured PBMCs, taken from culture after CMV antigen stimulation.

This chain's CDR3 is CASSFQGTDTQYF. For the CDR3, the DNA is TGTGCCAGCAGCTTCCAGGGCACAGATACGCAGTATTTT. The rearrangement links TRBV7-9 to TRBJ2-3; D gene uncertain. The germline V gene has CDR1 SEHNR and CDR2 FQNEAQ (reference sequence). CDR3 length: 13 residues. The germline V and J ends were trimmed by 3 bases and 1 base, with 5 bases remaining between them. The whole variable domain, filled in from reference TRBV7-9 and TRBJ2-3, reads DTGVSQNPRHKITKRGQNVTFRCDPISEHNRLYWYRQTLGQGPEFLTYFQNEAQLEKSRLLSDRFSAERPKGSFSTLEIQRTEQGDSAMYLCASSFQGTDTQYFGPGTRLTVL.